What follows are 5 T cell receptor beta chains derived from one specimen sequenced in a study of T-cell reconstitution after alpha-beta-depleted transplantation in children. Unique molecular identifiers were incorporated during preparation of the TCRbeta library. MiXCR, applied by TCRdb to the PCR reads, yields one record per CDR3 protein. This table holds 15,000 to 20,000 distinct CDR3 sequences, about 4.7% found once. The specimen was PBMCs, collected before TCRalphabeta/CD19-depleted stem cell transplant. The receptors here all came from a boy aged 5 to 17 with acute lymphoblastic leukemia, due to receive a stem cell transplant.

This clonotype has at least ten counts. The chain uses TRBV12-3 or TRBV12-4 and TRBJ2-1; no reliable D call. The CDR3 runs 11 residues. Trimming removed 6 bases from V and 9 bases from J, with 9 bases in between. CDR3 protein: CASSIVGEQFF. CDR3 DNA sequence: TGTGCCAGCAGCATCGTTGGTGAGCAGTTCTTC.

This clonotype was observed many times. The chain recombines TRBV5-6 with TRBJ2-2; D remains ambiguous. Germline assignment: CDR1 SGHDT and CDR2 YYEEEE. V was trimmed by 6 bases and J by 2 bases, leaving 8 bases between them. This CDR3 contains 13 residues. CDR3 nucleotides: TGTGCCAGCAAGGAATTTAACACCGGGGAGCTGTTTTTT. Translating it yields CASKEFNTGELFF.

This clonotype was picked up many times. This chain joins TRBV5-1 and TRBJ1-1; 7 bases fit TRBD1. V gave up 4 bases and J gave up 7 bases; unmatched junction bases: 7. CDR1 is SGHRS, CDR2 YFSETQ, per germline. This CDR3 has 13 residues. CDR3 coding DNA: TGCGCCAGCAGCAAACCGGGACAGAGTGAAGCTTTCTTT. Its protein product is CASSKPGQSEAFF.

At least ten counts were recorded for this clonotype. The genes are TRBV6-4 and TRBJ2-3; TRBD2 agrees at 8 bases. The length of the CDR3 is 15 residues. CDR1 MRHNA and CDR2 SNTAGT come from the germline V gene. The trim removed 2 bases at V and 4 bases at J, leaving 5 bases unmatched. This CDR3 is CASSDGRGGPDTQYF. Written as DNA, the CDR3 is TGTGCCAGCAGTGACGGCCGGGGGGGCCCAGATACGCAGTATTTT.

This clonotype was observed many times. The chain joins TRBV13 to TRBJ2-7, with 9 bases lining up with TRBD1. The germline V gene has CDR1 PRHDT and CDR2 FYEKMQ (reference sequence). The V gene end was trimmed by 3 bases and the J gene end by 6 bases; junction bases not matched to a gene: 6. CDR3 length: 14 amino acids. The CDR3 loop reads CASSLGQGGSEQYF. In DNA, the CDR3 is TGTGCCAGCAGCTTGGGACAGGGCGGCAGCGAGCAGTACTTC.